These 29 T cell receptor beta chains came from one sample sequenced in a study of sequential checkpoint blockade in melanoma. Profiled with immunoSEQ multiplex PCR; TCRdb holds only in-frame clones, not every one. The sample lists 1,500 or so clones; 20% to 25% were seen once. Treatment here: randomized to nivolumab then ipilimumab (arm A) or the reverse (arm B). The sample here was tumor tissue (inferred from file names), taken from a patient given nivolumab and ipilimumab in sequence. Receptors were obtained from a human donor with melanoma.

The chain has TRBV19 and TRBJ1-6; D unresolved. CDR1 is LNHDA, CDR2 SQIVND, per germline (reference sequence). Trimming cost V 6 bases and J 8 bases, with 14 bases left between them. The CDR3 has 14 amino acids. CDR3 region: CASSLQGRYSPLHF. CDR3 in DNA: TGTGCCAGTAGCCTACAAGGACGTTATTCACCCCTCCACTTT. Looking up the rest from reference TRBV19 and TRBJ1-6 gives the full variable domain: DGGITQSPKYLFRKEGQNVTLSCEQNLNHDAMYWYRQDPGQGLRLIYYSQIVNDFQKGDIAEGYSVSREKKESFPLTVTSAQKNPTAFYLCASSLQGRYSPLHFGNGTRLTVT.

CDR3 sequence: CASSELEGSGNTIYF. The CDR3 coding sequence is TGTGCCAGCAGTGAATTGGAAGGATCGGGAAACACCATATATTTT. The rearrangement uses TRBV9 and TRBJ1-3; D not certain. V was cut by 5 bases and J by 4 bases, with 16 bases left in between. This CDR3 has 15 residues. Germline V gene data show CDR1 as SGDLS and CDR2 as YYNGEE. Based on the CDR3 plus reference TRBV9 and TRBJ1-3, the full variable domain is DSGVTQTPKHLITATGQRVTLRCSPRSGDLSVYWYQQSLDQGLQFLIQYYNGEERAKGNILERFSAQQFPDLHSELNLSSLELGDSALYFCASSELEGSGNTIYFGEGSWLTVV.

V gene TRBV6-8 combines with J gene TRBJ1-3, with a possible D match to TRBD1 (6 bases). The length of the CDR3 is 15 residues. V lost 2 bases and J 1 base, leaving 9 bases between the germline ends. Germline CDR1 MNHGY, CDR2 SAAAGT. CDR3 sequence: CASSYQGRSGNTIYF. CDR3 bases: TGTGCCAGCAGTTACCAGGGGAGATCTGGAAACACCATATATTTT.

This chain links TRBV28 with TRBJ1-5; D is possibly TRBD1 (5 bases). The germline V and J ends were trimmed by 5 bases and 9 bases, with 20 bases remaining between them. This CDR3 spans 15 amino acids. Germline V gene lookup returns CDR1 MDHEN and CDR2 SYDVKM. The CDR3, as DNA: TGTGCCAGCAGTAAAGCCGGGACCTATAGCGGGCCCCAGCATTTT. Its translation is CASSKAGTYSGPQHF. Filled out from reference TRBV28 and TRBJ1-5, the complete variable domain reads DVKVTQSSRYLVKRTGEKVFLECVQDMDHENMFWYRQDPGLGLRLIYFSYDVKMKEKGDIPEGYSVSREKKERFSLILESASTNQTSMYLCASSKAGTYSGPQHFGDGTRLSIL.

This clone occurred a few times. The V and J genes are TRBV14 and TRBJ1-1; 9 positions match TRBD1. CDR3 length equals 15 residues. V was pared by 4 bases and J by 4 bases, with 7 bases of the junction left unmatched. CDR1 is SGHDN, CDR2 FVKESK, per germline. CDR3 in amino acids: CASSPPGTGSTEAFF. The CDR3 DNA follows: TGTGCCAGCAGCCCTCCGGGGACAGGGAGCACTGAAGCTTTCTTT.

DNA for the CDR3: TGTGCCAGTATGGGAGTAGATCGGAATGAGCAGTTCTTC. Translated, it gives CASMGVDRNEQFF. The chain is built from TRBV19 and TRBJ2-1, with a weak D call TRBD2 (5 bases). The CDR3 extends over 13 amino acids. Germline CDR1 and CDR2: LNHDA and SQIVND (reference sequence). Trimming took off 7 bases at V and 7 bases at J, with 14 bases between the two ends.

The chain employs TRBV19 and TRBJ2-7; D is ambiguous. CDR1 is LNHDA and CDR2 is SQIVND in the germline V gene (reference sequence). V lost 2 bases and J lost 3, with 8 bases in between. This CDR3 has 13 residues. The CDR3 sequence: CASSISPYYEQYF. The CDR3, as DNA: TGTGCCAGTAGTATATCCCCTTACTACGAGCAGTACTTC.

This clone was seen a handful of times. The chain carries TRBV7-2 and TRBJ2-1; 7 positions match TRBD2. The CDR3 is 13 residues long. The J segment lost 1 base and the V segment lost 8 bases, leaving 2 bases of the junction unmatched. Germline V gives CDR1 SGHTA, CDR2 FQGNSA. The CDR3 sequence: CASQGGSYNEQFF. CDR3 DNA sequence: TGTGCCAGCCAGGGAGGGTCCTACAATGAGCAGTTCTTC.

By its share, this clone is medium-sized (0.01 to 0.1%). The chain joins TRBV6-8 to TRBJ1-5; D is uncertain. V was shortened by 7 bases and J by 3 bases, with 16 bases between the two germline ends. The CDR3 contains 15 residues. Germline CDR1 and CDR2: MNHGY and SAAAGT. The DNA for the CDR3 is TGTGCCAGCACCCGAAGCAGTGGTTACAATCAGCCCCAGCATTTT. Translation gives CASTRSSGYNQPQHF.

Only a few counts were recorded for this clone. The rearrangement joins TRBV29-1 to TRBJ2-6; D is uncertain. The CDR3 is 15 residues long. The V end was cut by 1 base, the J end by 3 bases, with 10 bases between. Germline loops: CDR1 SQVTM, CDR2 ANQGSEA. The CDR3 region has the DNA TGCAGCGTTGAAGTCAGCTTCGGTGGGGCCAACGTCCTGACTTTC. This translates into CSVEVSFGGANVLTF.

The chain combines TRBV6-8 with TRBJ1-6; the D is unclear. With 5 bases removed from V and 8 bases from J, the gap between germline ends came to 16 bases. The CDR3 is 15 amino acids. In germline, CDR1 is MNHGY, CDR2 SAAAGT. CDR3 bases: TGTGCCAGCAGTCCCCCGGCGACGGGAGATTCACCCCTCCACTTT. Protein product: CASSPPATGDSPLHF.

This clone was seen a handful of times. This rearrangement joins TRBV30 to TRBJ1-1; D uncertain. This CDR3 spans 13 amino acids. The germline gives CDR1 GTSNPN, CDR2 SVGIG (reference sequence). Trimming cost V 4 bases and J 4 bases, with 13 bases left between them. In DNA, the CDR3 is TGTGCCTGGACCAAAGAGGGTGGCACTGAAGCTTTCTTT. Protein sequence: CAWTKEGGTEAFF.

This clone turned up a few times. This sequence joins TRBV6-4 and TRBJ1-2; D remains unclear. The germline V gene has CDR1 MRHNA and CDR2 SNTAGT. The CDR3 sequence is 11 residues long. Trimming stripped 5 bases from V and 8 bases from J, with 9 bases between. This chain's CDR3 is CASSQGTGYTF. Here the CDR3 DNA reads TGTGCCAGCAGTCAAGGCACCGGCTACACCTTC.

V is TRBV6-8 and J is TRBJ1-3, with a weak D call TRBD1 (5 bases). Germline V CDR1 and CDR2: MNHGY, SAAAGT. The length of the CDR3 is 14 residues. The V end lost 6 bases, the J end lost 3 bases, and 12 bases lay between the germline ends. CDR3 residues: CASSGGALGNTIYF. CDR3 nucleotide sequence: TGTGCCAGCAGCGGAGGGGCACTTGGAAACACCATATATTTT.

The chain is built from TRBV5-1 and TRBJ2-1; D may match TRBD1 or TRBD2 (7 bases each). Trimming removed 2 bases at V and 8 bases at J, with 23 bases between. This CDR3 is 17 amino acids long. Germline V CDR1 and CDR2: SGHRS, YFSETQ. As DNA, the CDR3 is TGCGCCAGCAGCTTAGGGTCCTCGGCAGGGGGGGTCGATGAGCAGTTCTTC. Translation: CASSLGSSAGGVDEQFF.

In this sample, this clone turned up a few times. The rearrangement links TRBV11-3 to TRBJ1-4, with no clear D. The CDR3 sequence is 15 residues long. V lost 3 bases, J lost 3 bases, and 11 bases lay in between. Germline CDR1 is SGHNT and CDR2 is YENEEA. The CDR3 protein is CASSFLPASNEKLFF. The CDR3 DNA reads TGTGCCAGCAGCTTTTTACCGGCCTCTAATGAAAAACTGTTTTTT. The whole variable domain, remainder taken from reference TRBV11-3 and TRBJ1-4, is EAGVVQSPRYKIIEKKQPVAFWCNPISGHNTLYWYLQNLGQGPELLIRYENEEAVDDSQLPKDRFSAERLKGVDSTLKIQPAELGDSAVYLCASSFLPASNEKLFFGSGTQLSVL.

This clone was detected once. The rearrangement links TRBV28 to TRBJ1-1, with D possibly TRBD1 on 5 matching bases. The CDR3 is 12 residues long. Germline-derived CDR1 and CDR2 are MDHEN and SYDVKM. Trimming left V 7 bases short and J 5 bases short, with 11 bases between. The CDR3 reads CASIQGRTEAFF. The CDR3 nucleotides are TGTGCCAGCATTCAGGGACGGACTGAAGCTTTCTTT.

The V gene is TRBV30, the J gene TRBJ1-6; D is ambiguous. V lost 8 bases, J lost 8 bases, and 19 bases lay in between. This CDR3 has 14 residues. CDR1 is GTSNPN and CDR2 is SVGIG in the germline V gene (reference sequence). CDR3 in DNA: TGTGCCCGGGGAAGCAGGACCCGGGATTCACCCCTCCACTTT. Protein: CARGSRTRDSPLHF.

The J gene is TRBJ2-2, the V gene TRBV14, with no clear D. This CDR3 region has 15 residues. Trimming removed 2 bases at V and 6 bases at J, with 13 bases between. Germline values: CDR1 SGHDN, CDR2 FVKESK. The CDR3 protein is CASSQTLWVAGELFF. The CDR3 DNA reads as TGTGCCAGCAGCCAAACCCTATGGGTTGCCGGGGAGCTGTTTTTT. Full variable domain (outside the CDR3, taken from reference TRBV14 and TRBJ2-2): EAGVTQFPSHSVIEKGQTVTLRCDPISGHDNLYWYRRVMGKEIKFLLHFVKESKQDESGMPNNRFLAERTGGTYSTLKVQPAELEDSGVYFCASSQTLWVAGELFFGEGSRLTVL.

The chain recombines TRBV25-1 with TRBJ1-1, with a possible D match to TRBD1 (6 bases). V was cut by 1 base and J by 4 bases, with 16 bases left in between. This CDR3 has 16 residues. CDR1 is MGHDK and CDR2 is SYGVNS in the germline V gene. CDR3 DNA: TGTGCCAGCAGTGAATCGGAACAGGGAGGGGGCACTGAAGCTTTCTTT. Its translation: CASSESEQGGGTEAFF.

This rearrangement joins TRBV11-3 to TRBJ1-6; D is unclear. The CDR3 spans 17 residues. Trimming took off 4 bases at V and 0 bases at J, with 13 bases between the two ends. CDR1 and CDR2 from the germline V gene are SGHNT and YENEEA. CDR3 in amino acids: CASSSDGLSSYNSPLHF. The CDR3 region has the DNA TGTGCCAGCAGCTCGGACGGTTTAAGCTCCTATAATTCACCCCTCCACTTT. The complete variable domain, with remaining parts taken from reference TRBV11-3 and TRBJ1-6, reads EAGVVQSPRYKIIEKKQPVAFWCNPISGHNTLYWYLQNLGQGPELLIRYENEEAVDDSQLPKDRFSAERLKGVDSTLKIQPAELGDSAVYLCASSSDGLSSYNSPLHFGNGTRLTVT.

This chain uses TRBV9 with TRBJ2-2; possibly TRBD1 for D (5 bases). Germline loops: CDR1 SGDLS, CDR2 YYNGEE. The CDR3 spans 16 residues. The V gene lost 4 bases and the J gene lost 6 bases, with 19 bases spanning the gap. CDR3 coding DNA: TGTGCCAGCAGCCCTTCTTCGACAGACCCCCCCGGGGAGCTGTTTTTT. Translation gives CASSPSSTDPPGELFF. The entire variable domain, with the rest obtained from reference TRBV9 and TRBJ2-2, is as follows: DSGVTQTPKHLITATGQRVTLRCSPRSGDLSVYWYQQSLDQGLQFLIQYYNGEERAKGNILERFSAQQFPDLHSELNLSSLELGDSALYFCASSPSSTDPPGELFFGEGSRLTVL.

The J gene is TRBJ1-6, the V gene TRBV28; TRBD1 might be the D (5 bases). Trimming took 2 bases from V and 1 from J, leaving 15 bases between them. Germline V gives CDR1 MDHEN, CDR2 SYDVKM. This CDR3 comprises 18 residues. This CDR3 is CASSLPRAVVSYNSPLHF. CDR3 coding DNA: TGTGCCAGCAGTTTACCCAGGGCAGTCGTGTCCTATAATTCACCCCTCCACTTT.

The chain carries TRBV10-2 and TRBJ2-5; 9 bases align to TRBD2. V lost 4 bases and J lost 5; bases outside the gene matches: 2. Per the germline V gene, CDR1 is WSHSY and CDR2 is SAAADI. This CDR3 comprises 13 residues. CDR3 region: CASSVSGGETQYF. The CDR3 nucleotides are TGCGCCAGCAGTGTGAGCGGGGGGGAGACCCAGTACTTC.

This clone was detected a few times. The chain has TRBV11-3 and TRBJ2-5; TRBD2 matches 8 bases. Per the germline V gene, CDR1 is SGHNT and CDR2 is YENEEA. The CDR3 contains 17 residues. The trim removed 5 bases at V and 2 bases at J, leaving 13 bases unmatched. The CDR3 nucleotides are TGTGCCAGCAGCCCCCCCGAGTGGGTAGCGGGACAAGAGACCCAGTACTTC. This sequence encodes CASSPPEWVAGQETQYF.

The rearrangement uses TRBV25-1 and TRBJ1-2; the D is unclear. V gave up 2 bases and J gave up 6 bases, with 13 bases separating them. The CDR3 runs to 14 residues. Germline CDR1 is MGHDK and CDR2 is SYGVNS. CDR3 sequence reads: CASSEDWRGNGYTF. For the CDR3, the DNA is TGTGCCAGCAGTGAAGACTGGCGGGGAAATGGCTACACCTTC.

The V call is TRBV4-1, the J call TRBJ1-5, with TRBD1 matching over 8 bases. V lost 2 bases to trimming and J lost 5 bases; unmatched junction nucleotides: 14. This CDR3 is 18 amino acids long. Germline CDR1 reads MGHRA; CDR2 reads YSYEKL. CDR3 bases: TGCGCCAGCAGCCAACCCGGACAGGGAGGGGGGTACGATCAGCCCCAGCATTTT. Encoded protein: CASSQPGQGGGYDQPQHF.

The V gene is TRBV19, the J gene TRBJ2-1; the D gene is possibly TRBD2 (5 bases). In germline, CDR1 is LNHDA, CDR2 SQIVND (reference sequence). The CDR3 runs to 14 residues. Trimming stripped 6 bases from V and 5 bases from J, with 14 bases between. CDR3 DNA sequence: TGTGCCAGTAGAGAACATGCGAGGGACAATGAGCAGTTCTTC. Its protein product is CASREHARDNEQFF.

Only a few counts were recorded for this clone. The chain uses TRBV30 and TRBJ1-5; maybe TRBD1 (6 bases). With 2 bases removed from V and 6 bases from J, the gap between germline ends came to 14 bases. This CDR3 contains 14 residues. Germline V lookup: CDR1 GTSNPN, CDR2 SVGIG (reference sequence). The chain's CDR3 is CAWSRTGSSQPQHF. The DNA for the CDR3 is TGTGCCTGGAGTAGAACAGGGTCGAGTCAGCCCCAGCATTTT.